Listed below are T cell receptor beta chains from one sample, sequenced in a study of vaccination and CD4 T cells after COVID-19. TCRdb recomputed calls from the PCR reads with MiXCR, one row per CDR3 protein. The sample holds about 23,000 distinct CDR3 sequences, roughly 62% seen once. For these TCRs, the target antigens are not known. Source: CD4+ T cells from blood, cultured in vitro, taken after SARS-CoV-2 vaccination. Receptors were obtained from a human donor who received a COVID-19 vaccine. Each CDR3 is given with its conserved first and last residue. A D gene is named only where the DNA matches it firmly. A row's size may be missing; if present it is once, few, many or a size class.

14 | . | TRBJ1-2 | . | TRBV19 | TGTGCCAGTAGTATAGGGCAGATTAACTATGGCTACACCTTC | CASSIGQINYGYTF
13 | . | TRBJ1-1 | . | TRBV24-1 | TGTGCCACCAGTGAGGGAGGGGGCACTGAAGCTTTCTTT | CATSEGGGTEAFF
13 | . | TRBJ2-3 | . | TRBV7-2 | TGTGCCAGCAGGAGGGACTTCACAGATACGCAGTATTTT | CASRRDFTDTQYF
14 | TRBD1 | TRBJ1-1 | . | TRBV30 | TGTGCCGGCCGGGGACAGGGGTATAGCACTGAAGCTTTCTTT | CAGRGQGYSTEAFF
15 | . | TRBJ2-7 | . | TRBV21-1 | TGTGCCAGCAGCAAAATAACTGGGTCCTCCTACGAGCAGTACTTC | CASSKITGSSYEQYF
17 | TRBD1 | TRBJ1-1 | . | TRBV10-3 | TGTGCCATCAGACCAAACTCGGGACAGGGTGGGAACACTGAAGCTTTCTTT | CAIRPNSGQGGNTEAFF
13 | TRBD1 | TRBJ2-3 | . | TRBV12-3/TRBV12-4 | TGTGCCACAGGGCAGGGGGCAACAGATACGCAGTATTTT | CATGQGATDTQYF
12 | . | TRBJ2-1 | . | TRBV2 | TGTGCCAGCAGTGACATGTACAATGAGCAGTTCTTC | CASSDMYNEQFF
18 | TRBD2 | TRBJ2-5 | once | TRBV12-3/TRBV12-4 | TGTGCCAGCAGCCTTCGGAGCGGGGGGGCCTTCCTGCAAGAGACCCGGTACTTC | CASSLRSGGAFLQETRYF
15 | TRBD1 | TRBJ1-2 | . | TRBV6-1 | TGTGCCAGCAGGAAGGCCGGGACAGGTCTATATGGCTACACCTTC | CASRKAGTGLYGYTF
13 | . | TRBJ2-7 | . | TRBV7-9 | TGTGCCAGCAGCTTAGCAGGCGGCTACGAGCAGTACTTC | CASSLAGGYEQYF
15 | TRBD1 | TRBJ1-6 | . | TRBV5-1 | TGCGCCAGCAGCATTCCCGGGACAGGGCATTCACCCCTCCACTTT | CASSIPGTGHSPLHF
13 | . | TRBJ1-6 | . | TRBV10-1 | TGCGCCAGCAGCCGAGACTATAATTCACCCCTCCACTTT | CASSRDYNSPLHF
16 | . | TRBJ2-5 | once | TRBV6-1 | TGTGCCAGCAGTCAAGGACTTGGCCTGTACCAAGAGACCCAGTACTTC | CASSQGLGLYQETQYF
13 | . | TRBJ2-1 | . | TRBV27 | TGTGCCAGCAGTTGGAGACAGATAGGTGAGCAGTTCTTC | CASSWRQIGEQFF
12 | . | TRBJ2-3 | . | TRBV30 | TGTGCCTGCCGACCCGGGGTAGATACGCAGTATTTT | CACRPGVDTQYF
14 | TRBD1 | TRBJ1-2 | . | TRBV19 | TGTGCCAGTAGTACTCCCGGGACAGGGGATGGCTACACCTTC | CASSTPGTGDGYTF
13 | . | TRBJ2-3 | . | TRBV6-2/TRBV6-3 | TGTGCCAGCATCGATGGGGTCACAGATACGCAGTATTTT | CASIDGVTDTQYF
19 | TRBD1 | TRBJ2-3 | . | TRBV15 | TGTGCCACCATCCCGACAGAACCGGGACAGGGGGTCTACACAGATACGCAGTATTTT | CATIPTEPGQGVYTDTQYF
18 | TRBD2 | TRBJ2-5 | . | TRBV11-1 | TGTGCCAGCAGCCCCTCCCGGGCTAGCGGGTCATTTGAAGAGACCCAGTACTTC | CASSPSRASGSFEETQYF
11 | . | TRBJ1-2 | . | TRBV24-1 | TGTGCCACCAGTGATGCCTATGGCTACACCTTC | CATSDAYGYTF
14 | . | TRBJ2-7 | once | TRBV2 | TGTGCCAGCAGGGCCGCGGGGGCCCTGGGGGAGCAGTACTTC | CASRAAGALGEQYF
15 | . | TRBJ2-2 | . | TRBV24-1 | TGTGCCACCAGTGATTTGGATTGGAACGCCGGGGAGCTGTTTTTT | CATSDLDWNAGELFF
14 | . | TRBJ2-5 | . | TRBV6-1 | TGTGCCAGCAGTGAACAGGGGGGTCAAGAGACCCAGTACTTC | CASSEQGGQETQYF
15 | . | TRBJ2-2 | once | TRBV19 | TGTGCCAGTAGTATCAGAGAGGGTACCACCGGGGAGCTGTTTTTT | CASSIREGTTGELFF
15 | TRBD1 | TRBJ1-5 | . | TRBV24-1 | TGTGCCACCAGTGATGAGGACAGGGACAATCAGCCCCAGCATTTT | CATSDEDRDNQPQHF
15 | TRBD1 | TRBJ2-3 | few | TRBV7-9 | TGTGCCAGCAGCGCCGGGACAGGTGTTACAGATACGCAGTATTTT | CASSAGTGVTDTQYF
13 | . | TRBJ2-5 | . | TRBV7-9 | TGTGCCAGCAGCTATCAGGACAGTAAGACCCAGTACTTC | CASSYQDSKTQYF